This TCR beta chain was recorded in a study of control samples from healthy donors and cancer patients. The protocol was immunoSEQ multiplex PCR, while the TCRdb copy is restricted to in-frame clones and leaves out a portion. The sample lists 85,000 to 110,000 clones, 75% to 90% occurring once. Germline V gene data show CDR1 as KGHSH and CDR2 as LQKENI. This CDR3 has 12 residues. V was clipped by 1 base and J by 6 bases, with 5 bases between them. The TCR originated in a man between 60 and 75 years old with lung cancer. The sample was PBMCs. This chain uses TRBV18 with TRBJ2-3, with D hard to call. The CDR3 here is CASSPQDDTQYF. The DNA of the CDR3 is TGTGCCAGCTCACCACAGGATGATACGCAGTATTTT.